The rows below give T cell receptor beta chains drawn from one sample of a study of CD8 T cells in ankylosing spondylitis. TCRdb passed the 5' RACE reads through MiXCR, listing each CDR3 protein once. The profile covers roughly 370,000 distinct CDR3 sequences, with approximately 20% appearing a single time and about 15% taken by the ten largest. Sequenced material: blood, either unsorted or a sorted T cell fraction (not recorded which). The receptors originated from a male donor with ankylosing spondylitis. The CDR3 runs from the conserved cysteine through the conserved F or W. A D gene is named only where the DNA matches it firmly. Size tells how often a clone was seen (once, few, many) or the class of an expanded clone, and some rows leave it out.

>few|TRBV7-2|NA
CATSPLSSYNEQFF
>NA|TRBV9|TRBD1
CASSVGTGTEAFF
>few|TRBV4-2|NA
CASSQVGVTTNGYTF
>NA|TRBV15|NA
CATSFLSTDTQYF
>NA|TRBV18|TRBD1
CASSPRDRVGEQFF
>NA|TRBV6-1|TRBD2
CASSLAGLAYNEQFF
>NA|TRBV19|NA
CASSIDRSRAEQFF
>few|TRBV20-1|NA
CSASPLAGTGELFF
>few|TRBV7-9|TRBD1
CASSTGTEGPWVKLFF
>few|TRBV24-1|TRBD2
CATASSGRSYEQYF
>NA|TRBV15|TRBD1
CATSRTVQGASYEQYF
>NA|TRBV20-1|NA
CSAREALAKNIQYF
>NA|TRBV27|TRBD2
CASSWTVSGRRGETQYF
>few|TRBV29-1|NA
CSVEVQARNSYNEQFF
>few|TRBV29-1|NA
CSVERSVSGNTIYF
>NA|TRBV27|NA
CASSSAGVGYNEQFF
>NA|TRBV15|NA
CATSTRLRAGNTIYF
>NA|TRBV20-1|TRBD2
CSALRPSGTKYNEQFF
>many|TRBV12-3/TRBV12-4|NA
CASSLALGNTGELFF
>many|TRBV29-1|NA
CSVGVETQYF
>many|TRBV23-1|NA
CASSQIGGSDNEQFF
>few|TRBV20-1|TRBD1
CSAEGQGYNEQFF
>few|TRBV12-3/TRBV12-4|NA
CASSQPPLVNEQFF
>few|TRBV7-2|NA
CASSPWGQNTEAFF
>NA|TRBV12-1|NA
CASTPRERIDEQYF
>few|TRBV11-1|TRBD2
CASSLFPTSGRALNIQYF
>many|TRBV7-8|TRBD1
CASSFVRDRGRVGEKLFF
>few|TRBV20-1|NA
CSAHEAGRANEQFF
>few|TRBV2|NA
CASSVGNGLEAFF
>NA|TRBV18|NA
CASSPLAYSYEQYF
>NA|TRBV12-3/TRBV12-4|TRBD1
CASSLRGSETSTDTQYF
>many|TRBV12-3/TRBV12-4|NA
CASSPDRDSDTGELFF
>NA|TRBV6-5|NA
CASSYSMGMNTEAFF